This TCR beta chain is from a study of cytomegalovirus exposure and HLA in healthy donors. V shed 4 bases and J 4 bases; nucleotides not matched to a gene: 7. The CDR3 is 15 amino acids. Germline CDR1 reads SGHNT; CDR2 reads YYREEE (reference sequence). This clone has a handful of counts. Vbeta (60) and Jbeta (13) primers were used in the PCR. The data were produced by immunoSEQ multiplex PCR, yet TCRdb's version contains in-frame clones alone and is incomplete. The sample has 200,000 to 250,000 clones; 81% are singletons. Specimen: PBMCs. This TCR derives from an older woman in good health and CMV-seropositive. This chain connects TRBV5-4 to TRBJ2-2; 7 bases fit TRBD2. Here the CDR3 reads CASSPKSGVTGELFF. CDR3 DNA: TGTGCCAGCAGCCCCAAAAGCGGGGTCACCGGGGAGCTGTTTTTT.